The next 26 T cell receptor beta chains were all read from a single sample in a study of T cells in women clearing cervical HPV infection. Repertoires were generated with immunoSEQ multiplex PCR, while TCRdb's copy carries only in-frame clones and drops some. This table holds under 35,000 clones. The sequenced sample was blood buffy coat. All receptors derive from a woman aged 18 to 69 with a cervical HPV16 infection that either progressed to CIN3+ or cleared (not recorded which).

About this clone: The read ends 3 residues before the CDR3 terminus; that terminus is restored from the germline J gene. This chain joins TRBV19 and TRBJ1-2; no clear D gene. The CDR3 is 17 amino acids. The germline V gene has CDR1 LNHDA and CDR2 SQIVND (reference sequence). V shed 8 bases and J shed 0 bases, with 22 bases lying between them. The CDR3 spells CASRGREMRRANYGYTF. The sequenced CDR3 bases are TGTGCCAGTCGAGGGCGGGAAATGAGGAGAGCTAACTATGGC.

Partial CDR3 DNA: TGTGCCAGCAGTGTTCCGAACTATGGC. Its protein product is CASSVPNYG. The whole CDR3 reads CASSVPNYGYTF. This sequence joins TRBV5-5 and TRBJ1-2; D is unresolved. The CDR3 end falls 3 residues outside the read, so it is completed with the germline J gene. The germline V and J ends were trimmed by 5 bases and 2 bases, with 7 bases remaining between them. This CDR3 has 12 amino acids. CDR1 SGHKS and CDR2 YYEKEE come from the germline V gene (reference sequence).

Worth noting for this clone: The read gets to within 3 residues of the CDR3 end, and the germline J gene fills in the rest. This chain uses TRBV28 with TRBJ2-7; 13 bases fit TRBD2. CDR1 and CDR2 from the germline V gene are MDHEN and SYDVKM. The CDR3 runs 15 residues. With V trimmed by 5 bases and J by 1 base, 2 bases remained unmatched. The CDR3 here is CASSRGLAGSYEQYF. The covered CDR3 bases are TGTGCCAGCAGTCGGGGACTAGCGGGGTCCTACGAG.

The covered CDR3 bases are TGTGCCAGTAGTCGGGTAGCGGGATCCTACGAC. It is translated as CASSRVAGSYD. The CDR3, in full, reads CASSRVAGSYDYTF. The J gene is TRBJ1-2, the V gene TRBV19; D unclear. The read ends 3 residues shy of where the CDR3 ends; the end is completed using the germline J gene. The CDR3 is 14 amino acids. The germline V gene encodes CDR1 LNHDA and CDR2 SQIVND (reference sequence).

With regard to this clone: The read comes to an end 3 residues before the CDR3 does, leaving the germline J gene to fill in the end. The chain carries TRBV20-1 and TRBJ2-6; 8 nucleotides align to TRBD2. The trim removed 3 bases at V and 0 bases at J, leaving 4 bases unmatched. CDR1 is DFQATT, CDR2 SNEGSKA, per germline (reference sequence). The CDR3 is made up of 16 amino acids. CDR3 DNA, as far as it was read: TGCAGTGCTAGGCTAGCGGGTTACTCTGGGGCCAACGTC. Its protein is CSARLAGYSGANV. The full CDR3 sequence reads CSARLAGYSGANVLTF.

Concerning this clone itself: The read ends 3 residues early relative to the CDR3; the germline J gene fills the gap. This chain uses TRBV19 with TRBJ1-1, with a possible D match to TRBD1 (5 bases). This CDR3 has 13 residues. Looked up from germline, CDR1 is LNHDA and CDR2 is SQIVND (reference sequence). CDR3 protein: CASSMGQQETAFF. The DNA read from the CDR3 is TGTGCCAGTAGTATGGGGCAGCAAGAGACA.

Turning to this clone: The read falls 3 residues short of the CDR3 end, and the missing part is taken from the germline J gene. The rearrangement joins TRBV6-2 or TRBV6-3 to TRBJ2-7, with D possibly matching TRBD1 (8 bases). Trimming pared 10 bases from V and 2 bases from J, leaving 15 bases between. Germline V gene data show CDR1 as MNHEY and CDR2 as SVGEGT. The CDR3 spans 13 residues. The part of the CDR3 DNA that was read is TGTGCCACCCTACAGGGGGGGACCTACGAG. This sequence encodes CATLQGGTYE. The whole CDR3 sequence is CATLQGGTYEQYF.

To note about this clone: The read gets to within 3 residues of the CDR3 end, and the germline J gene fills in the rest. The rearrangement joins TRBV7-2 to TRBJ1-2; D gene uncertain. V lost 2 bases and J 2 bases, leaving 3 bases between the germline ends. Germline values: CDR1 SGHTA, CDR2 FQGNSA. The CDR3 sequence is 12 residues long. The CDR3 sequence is CASSLLNYGYTF. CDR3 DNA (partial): TGTGCCAGCAGCTTACTCAACTATGGC.

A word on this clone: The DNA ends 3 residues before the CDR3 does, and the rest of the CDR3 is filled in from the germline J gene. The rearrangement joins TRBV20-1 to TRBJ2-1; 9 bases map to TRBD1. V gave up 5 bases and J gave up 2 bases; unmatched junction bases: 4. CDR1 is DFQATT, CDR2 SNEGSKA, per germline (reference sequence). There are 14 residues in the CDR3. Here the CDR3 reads CSAGQGQPYNEQFF. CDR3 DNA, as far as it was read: TGCAGTGCTGGACAGGGGCAACCCTACAATGAG.

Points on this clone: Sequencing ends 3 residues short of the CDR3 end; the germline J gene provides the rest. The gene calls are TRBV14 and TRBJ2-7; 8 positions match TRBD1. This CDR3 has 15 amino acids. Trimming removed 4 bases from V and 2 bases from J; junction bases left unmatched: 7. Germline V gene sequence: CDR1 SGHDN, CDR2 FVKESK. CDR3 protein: CASSLLDRGPYEQYF. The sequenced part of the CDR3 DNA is TGTGCCAGCAGCCTACTAGACAGGGGACCCTACGAG.

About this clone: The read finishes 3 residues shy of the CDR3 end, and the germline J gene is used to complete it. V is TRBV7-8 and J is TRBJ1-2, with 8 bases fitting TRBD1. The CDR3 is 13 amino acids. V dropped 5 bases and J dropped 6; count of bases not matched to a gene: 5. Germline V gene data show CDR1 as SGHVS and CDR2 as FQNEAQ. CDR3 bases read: TGTGCCAGCAGCCTTGACAGGGGCGATGGC. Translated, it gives CASSLDRGDG. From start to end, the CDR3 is CASSLDRGDGYTF.

CDR3 DNA (partial): TGTGCCATCAGTGAGTCGGATCGGACAGAGTCCTACGAG. This gives the protein CAISESDRTESYE. The CDR3 in full is CAISESDRTESYEQYF. The genes are TRBV10-3 and TRBJ2-7, with D perhaps TRBD1 (6 bases). The sequence runs out 3 residues before the end of the CDR3; the remainder is reconstructed from the germline J gene. The CDR3 is made up of 16 amino acids. Trimming took off 0 bases at V and 1 base at J, with 13 bases between the two ends. Per the germline V gene, CDR1 is ENHRY and CDR2 is SYGVKD.

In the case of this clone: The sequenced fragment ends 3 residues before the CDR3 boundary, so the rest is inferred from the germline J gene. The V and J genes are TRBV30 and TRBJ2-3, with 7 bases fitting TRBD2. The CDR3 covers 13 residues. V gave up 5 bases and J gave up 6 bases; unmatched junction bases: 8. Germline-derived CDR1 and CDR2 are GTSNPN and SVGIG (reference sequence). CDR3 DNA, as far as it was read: TGTGCCTGGGTTAGCGGGTACGCGGATACG. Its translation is CAWVSGYADT. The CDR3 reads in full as CAWVSGYADTQYF.

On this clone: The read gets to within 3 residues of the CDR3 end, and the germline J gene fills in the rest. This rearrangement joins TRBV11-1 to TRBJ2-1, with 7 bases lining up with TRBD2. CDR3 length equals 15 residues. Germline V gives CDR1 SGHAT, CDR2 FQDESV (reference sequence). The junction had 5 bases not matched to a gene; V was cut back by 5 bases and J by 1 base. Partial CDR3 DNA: TGTGCCAGCAGCCCTAGACTAGCATCCTACAATGAG. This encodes CASSPRLASYNE. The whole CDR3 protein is CASSPRLASYNEQFF.

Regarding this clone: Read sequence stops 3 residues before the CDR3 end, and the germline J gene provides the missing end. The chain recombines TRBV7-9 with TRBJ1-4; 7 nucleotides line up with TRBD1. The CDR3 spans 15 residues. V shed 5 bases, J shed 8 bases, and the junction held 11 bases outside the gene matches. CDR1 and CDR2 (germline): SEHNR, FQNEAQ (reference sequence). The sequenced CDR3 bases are TGTGCCAGCAGCACCCGAGGGGGCGTGAGAGAAAAA. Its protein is CASSTRGGVREK. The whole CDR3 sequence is CASSTRGGVREKLFF.

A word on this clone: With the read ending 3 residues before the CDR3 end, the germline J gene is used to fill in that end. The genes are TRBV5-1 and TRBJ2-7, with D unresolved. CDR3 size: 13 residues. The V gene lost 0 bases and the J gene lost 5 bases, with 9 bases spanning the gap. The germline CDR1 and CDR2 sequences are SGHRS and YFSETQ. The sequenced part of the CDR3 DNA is TGCGCCAGCAGCTTGGGCACAGTCCACGAG. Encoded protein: CASSLGTVHE. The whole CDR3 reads CASSLGTVHEQYF.

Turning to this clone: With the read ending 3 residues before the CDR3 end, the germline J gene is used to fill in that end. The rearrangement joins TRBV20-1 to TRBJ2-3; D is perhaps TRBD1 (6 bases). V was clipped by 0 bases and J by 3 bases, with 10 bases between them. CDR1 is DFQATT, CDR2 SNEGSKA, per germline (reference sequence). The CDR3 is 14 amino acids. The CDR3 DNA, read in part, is TGCAGTGCTAGAGATTCCCAGGGGACAGATACG. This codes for CSARDSQGTDT. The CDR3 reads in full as CSARDSQGTDTQYF.

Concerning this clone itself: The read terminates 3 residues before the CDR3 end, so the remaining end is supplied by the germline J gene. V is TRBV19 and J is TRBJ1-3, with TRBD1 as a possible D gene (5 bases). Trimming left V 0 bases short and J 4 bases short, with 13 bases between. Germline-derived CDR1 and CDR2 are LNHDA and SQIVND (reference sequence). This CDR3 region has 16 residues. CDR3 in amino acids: CASSIDAGGSGNTIYF. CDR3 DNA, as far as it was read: TGTGCCAGTAGTATAGACGCCGGGGGATCAGGAAACACC.

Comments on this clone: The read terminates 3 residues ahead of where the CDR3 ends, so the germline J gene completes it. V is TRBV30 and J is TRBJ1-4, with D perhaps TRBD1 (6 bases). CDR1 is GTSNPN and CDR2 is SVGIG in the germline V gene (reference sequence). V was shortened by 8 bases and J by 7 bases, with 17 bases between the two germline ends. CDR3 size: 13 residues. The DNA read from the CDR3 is TGTGCCGCAGGAACAGGGATCAGTGAAAAA. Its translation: CAAGTGISEK. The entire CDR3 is CAAGTGISEKLFF. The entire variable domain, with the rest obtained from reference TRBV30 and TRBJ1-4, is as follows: SQTIHQWPATLVQPVGSPLSLECTVEGTSNPNLYWYRQAAGRGLQLLFYSVGIGQISSEVPQNLSASRPQDRQFILSSKKLLLSDSGFYLCAAGTGISEKLFFGSGTQLSVL.

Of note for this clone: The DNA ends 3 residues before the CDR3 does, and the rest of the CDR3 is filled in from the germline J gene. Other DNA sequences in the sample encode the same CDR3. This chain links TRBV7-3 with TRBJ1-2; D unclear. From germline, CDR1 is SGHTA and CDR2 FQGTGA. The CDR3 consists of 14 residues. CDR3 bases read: TGTGCCAGCAGCACCGAACTAGCGGGAGGGCCA. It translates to CASSTELAGGP. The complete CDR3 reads CASSTELAGGPYTF.

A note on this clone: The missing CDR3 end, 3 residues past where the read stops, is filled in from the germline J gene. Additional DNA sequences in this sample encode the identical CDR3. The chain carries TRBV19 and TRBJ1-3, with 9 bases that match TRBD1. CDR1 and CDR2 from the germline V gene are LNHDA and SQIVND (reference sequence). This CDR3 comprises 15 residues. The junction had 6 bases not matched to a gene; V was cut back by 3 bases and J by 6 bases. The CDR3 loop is CASSMRTGEVNTIYF. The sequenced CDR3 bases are TGTGCCAGTAGTATGAGGACAGGGGAGGTAAACACC.

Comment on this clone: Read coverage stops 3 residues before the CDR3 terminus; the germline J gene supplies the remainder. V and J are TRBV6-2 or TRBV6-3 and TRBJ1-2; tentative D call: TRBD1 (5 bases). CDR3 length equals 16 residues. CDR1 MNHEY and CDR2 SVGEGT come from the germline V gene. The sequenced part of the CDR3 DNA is TGTGCCAGCACTTCGCGTGGGGGGGTAAGCAATCAGCCC. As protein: CASTSRGGVSNQP. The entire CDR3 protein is CASTSRGGVSNQPYTF.

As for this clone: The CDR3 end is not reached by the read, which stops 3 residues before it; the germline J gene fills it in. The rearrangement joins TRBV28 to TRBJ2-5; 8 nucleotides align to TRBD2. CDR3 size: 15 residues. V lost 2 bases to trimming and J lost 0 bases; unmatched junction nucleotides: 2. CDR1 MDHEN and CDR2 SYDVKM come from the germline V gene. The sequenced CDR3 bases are TGTGCCAGCAGTTTAGCGGGAGGCCACCAAGAGACC. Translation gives CASSLAGGHQET. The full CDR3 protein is CASSLAGGHQETQYF.

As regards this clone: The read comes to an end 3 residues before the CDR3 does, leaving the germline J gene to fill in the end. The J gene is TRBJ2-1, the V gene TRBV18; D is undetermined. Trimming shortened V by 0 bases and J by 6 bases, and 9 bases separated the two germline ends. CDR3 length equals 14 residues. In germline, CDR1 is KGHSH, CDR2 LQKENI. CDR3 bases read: TGTGCCAGCTCACCACCGCTCCCACTCAATGAG. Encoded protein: CASSPPLPLNE. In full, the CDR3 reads CASSPPLPLNEQFF.

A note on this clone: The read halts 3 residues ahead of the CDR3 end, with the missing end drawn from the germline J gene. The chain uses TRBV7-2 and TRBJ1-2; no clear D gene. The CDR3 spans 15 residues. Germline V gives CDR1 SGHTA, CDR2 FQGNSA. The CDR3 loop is CASSLAGGPSYDYTF. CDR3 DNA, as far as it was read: TGTGCCAGCAGCTTAGCGGGTGGGCCCTCCTACGAC. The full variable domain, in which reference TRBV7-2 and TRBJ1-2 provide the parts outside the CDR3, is GAGVSQSPSNKVTEKGKDVELRCDPISGHTALYWYRQSLGQGLEFLIYFQGNSAPDKSGLPSDRFSAERTGGSVSTLTIQRTQQEDSAVYLCASSLAGGPSYDYTFGSGTRLTVV.

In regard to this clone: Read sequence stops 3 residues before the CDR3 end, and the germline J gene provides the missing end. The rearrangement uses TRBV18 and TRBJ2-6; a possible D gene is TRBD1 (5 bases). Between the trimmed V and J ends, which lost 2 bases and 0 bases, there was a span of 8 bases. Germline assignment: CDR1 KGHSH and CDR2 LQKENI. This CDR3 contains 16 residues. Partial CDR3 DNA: TGTGCCAGCTCACCAGGGGCCTTCTCTGGGGCCAACGTC. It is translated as CASSPGAFSGANV. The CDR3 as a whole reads CASSPGAFSGANVLTF.